This T cell receptor (beta chain) was identified during a study of cytomegalovirus exposure and HLA in healthy donors. Findings and caveats of the study: Researchers counted 150 to 200 TCR beta chains as cytomegalovirus-associated. Through in vitro validation, a few CMV-associated chains were shown to be specific for CMV antigens.

As regards this clone: Its target is not known.

The CDR3 runs 17 residues. The ends were cut back, 7 bases at V and 1 base at J, with 23 bases in the middle. Germline V gene sequence: CDR1 SGHNT, CDR2 YENEEA. Here immunoSEQ multiplex PCR was the method, and the copy in TCRdb shows in-frame clones only, minus some. The table has about 170,000 clones, roughly 91% seen once. Separation from the roughly 700-subject first cohort characterized the roughly 130-subject validation cohort, to which the donors belonged. The rearrangement uses TRBV11-3 and TRBJ2-7, with a tentative D call TRBD2 (6 bases). Sequenced input: PBMCs. The receptor's source is a woman under 30 in good health and CMV-seropositive. The CDR3 protein is CASIKNRGRDQSYEQYF. The DNA of the CDR3 is TGTGCCAGCATCAAAAACCGTGGGCGGGACCAATCCTACGAGCAGTACTTC. Combining the CDR3 with reference TRBV11-3 and TRBJ2-7 gives the whole variable domain EAGVVQSPRYKIIEKKQPVAFWCNPISGHNTLYWYLQNLGQGPELLIRYENEEAVDDSQLPKDRFSAERLKGVDSTLKIQPAELGDSAVYLCASIKNRGRDQSYEQYFGPGTRLTVT.